These 19 T cell receptor beta chains originate from one sample sequenced in a study of blood T cell repertoires in COVID-19. TCRdb's table, derived via immunoSEQ multiplex PCR, lists solely in-frame clones and lacks some. The table shows a few hundred thousand clones, with 70% to 90% occurring only once. The specimen was PBMCs or T cells enriched from blood (not recorded which). The receptors shown here come from a woman in her forties or fifties who had recovered from COVID-19.

The CDR3 here is CASSPPRGQGQPQHF. CDR3 bases: TGTGCCAGTAGTCCTCCGAGGGGGCAAGGGCAGCCCCAGCATTTT. The chain couples TRBV19 to TRBJ1-5, with 7 bases that match TRBD1. CDR1 is LNHDA, CDR2 SQIVND, per germline (reference sequence). CDR3 size: 15 residues. V was pared by 5 bases and J by 7 bases, with 11 bases of the junction left unmatched.

This clone is a singleton in its sample. V gene TRBV2 combines with J gene TRBJ2-3, with 11 bases aligning to TRBD2. The CDR3 runs 16 residues. From germline, CDR1 is SNHLY and CDR2 FYNNEI. V dropped 3 bases and J dropped 6; count of bases not matched to a gene: 8. The CDR3 sequence is CASSDSVAGGWDTQYF. The CDR3 DNA reads as TGTGCCAGCAGTGATTCGGTAGCGGGAGGGTGGGATACGCAGTATTTT.

The chain employs TRBV18 and TRBJ1-3; D is unresolved. The CDR3 totals 15 residues. V was cut by 3 bases and J by 8 bases, with 17 bases left in between. CDR1 is KGHSH and CDR2 is LQKENI in the germline V gene. The CDR3 loop reads CASSPGNPAMDTIYF. The CDR3 DNA follows: TGTGCCAGCTCACCGGGCAACCCGGCGATGGACACCATATATTTT.

The rearrangement joins TRBV5-6 to TRBJ2-1, with D possibly TRBD1 on 6 matching bases. Per germline, CDR1 SGHDT and CDR2 YYEEEE. The CDR3 spans 13 residues. Trimming took off 6 bases at V and 8 bases at J, with 15 bases between the two ends. CDR3 sequence reads: CASNKGELYEQFF. The DNA for the CDR3 is TGTGCCAGCAACAAGGGGGAGTTGTATGAGCAGTTCTTC. Drawing the rest from reference TRBV5-6 and TRBJ2-1, the complete variable domain is DAGVTQSPTHLIKTRGQQVTLRCSPKSGHDTVSWYQQALGQGPQFIFQYYEEEERQRGNFPDRFSGHQFPNYSSELNVNALLLGDSALYLCASNKGELYEQFFGPGTRLTVL.

The gene calls are TRBV27 and TRBJ2-1, with D uncertain. The V gene lost 4 bases and the J gene lost 15 bases, with 13 bases spanning the gap. This CDR3 comprises 11 residues. Germline CDR1 reads MNHEY; CDR2 reads SMNVEV (reference sequence). In DNA form, the CDR3 reads TGTGCCAGCAGTTCCAAGTCTACCCTGTTCTTC. Amino acids: CASSSKSTLFF.

The chain links TRBV25-1 to TRBJ2-7, with TRBD1 as a possible D gene (6 bases). The CDR3 runs to 14 residues. Germline CDR1 reads MGHDK; CDR2 reads SYGVNS. Trimming shortened V by 4 bases and J by 4 bases, and 14 bases separated the two germline ends. The CDR3 bases are TGTGCCAGCAGTGCCCCGGGACACCCATACGAGCAGTACTTC. Protein product: CASSAPGHPYEQYF.

This clone was recorded only once. The rearrangement joins TRBV5-1 to TRBJ2-1, with TRBD2 as a possible D gene (5 bases). V was trimmed by 1 base and J by 10 bases, leaving 18 bases between them. Germline lookup yields CDR1 SGHRS and CDR2 YFSETQ. There are 15 residues in the CDR3. Written as DNA, the CDR3 is TGCGCCAGCAGCTTGTTGAGGACTTCCGAGGGAGAGCAGTTCTTC. Translated, it gives CASSLLRTSEGEQFF.

The CDR3 sequence: CASSEREGPYNEQFF. CDR3 in DNA: TGTGCCAGCAGTGAACGGGAGGGACCCTACAATGAGCAGTTCTTC. The V gene is TRBV2, the J gene TRBJ2-1; 8 bases match TRBD2. The V gene end was trimmed by 2 bases and the J gene end by 2 bases; junction bases not matched to a gene: 2. In germline, CDR1 is SNHLY, CDR2 FYNNEI. CDR3 length: 15 residues.

The chain is built from TRBV27 and TRBJ2-7, with 10 bases lining up with TRBD2. Germline V gives CDR1 MNHEY, CDR2 SMNVEV (reference sequence). The V segment lost 4 bases and the J segment 2 bases; nucleotides outside the gene matches: 8. There are 16 residues in the CDR3. CDR3 residues: CASSYSSGRITYEQYF. CDR3 DNA sequence: TGTGCCAGCAGTTACAGTAGCGGGAGGATCACCTACGAGCAGTACTTC.

The J gene is TRBJ2-3, the V gene TRBV3-1 (or the pseudogene TRBV3-2), with 11 bases lining up with TRBD2. Germline assignment: CDR1 LGHDT and CDR2 YNNKEL (reference sequence). The CDR3 is 16 residues long. V dropped 5 bases and J dropped 2; count of bases not matched to a gene: 6. CDR3 sequence reads: CASSTRLAGPTDTQYF. The CDR3 DNA reads as TGTGCCAGCAGCACGCGACTAGCGGGACCCACAGATACGCAGTATTTT.

This chain uses TRBV18 with TRBJ1-1; 9 positions match TRBD1. CDR3 length: 12 amino acids. V trimming: 5 bases; J trimming: 11 bases; junction bases outside the gene matches: 6. Germline V lookup: CDR1 KGHSH, CDR2 LQKENI. CDR3 amino acids: CASSDRGLSAFF. For the CDR3, the DNA is TGTGCCAGCTCAGACAGGGGGTTGTCGGCTTTCTTT.

In nucleotides, the CDR3 is TGTGCCAGCAGCCCCGACAGGGGTCAAGAGACCCAGTACTTC. Amino acids: CASSPDRGQETQYF. V is TRBV7-3 and J is TRBJ2-5; TRBD1 matches at 8 bases. The CDR3 has 14 residues. Germline assignment: CDR1 SGHTA and CDR2 FQGTGA. With 5 bases clipped from V and 2 bases from J, the junction kept 4 bases outside the gene matches.

V and J are TRBV3-1 (or the pseudogene TRBV3-2) and TRBJ2-5; TRBD2 agrees at 7 bases. V lost 1 base, J lost 1 base, and 0 bases stayed unmatched. Germline assignment: CDR1 LGHDT and CDR2 YNNKEL (reference sequence). The CDR3 extends over 14 amino acids. The DNA for the CDR3 is TGTGCCAGCAGCCAAGGACTAGCCCAAGAGACCCAGTACTTC. Amino acid sequence: CASSQGLAQETQYF.

V usage is TRBV5-1 and J usage is TRBJ1-1, with no clear D. V dropped 1 base and J dropped 7 bases, with 17 bases sitting between them. The CDR3 runs 15 residues. Germline lookup yields CDR1 SGHRS and CDR2 YFSETQ. CDR3 sequence: CASSLRPQAADEAFF. Here the CDR3 DNA reads TGCGCCAGCAGCTTGCGGCCGCAGGCCGCTGATGAAGCTTTCTTT.

This clone came up many times. The rearrangement uses TRBV7-9 and TRBJ2-1; tentative D call: TRBD2 (5 bases). V lost 6 bases and J lost 6, with 18 bases in between. The germline gives CDR1 SEHNR, CDR2 FQNEAQ (reference sequence). The CDR3 covers 15 residues. CDR3 nucleotides: TGTGCCAGCAGTCCGGACTCGTACGCGCCCAATGAGCAGTTCTTC. This gives the protein CASSPDSYAPNEQFF.

The rearrangement uses TRBV27 and TRBJ1-1; D remains unclear. This CDR3 has 14 amino acids. Per the germline V gene, CDR1 is MNHEY and CDR2 is SMNVEV (reference sequence). V was cut by 4 bases and J by 4 bases, with 13 bases left in between. The CDR3 nucleotides are TGTGCCAGCAGTTCCTCCGGGTTGGCCACTGAAGCTTTCTTT. It codes for CASSSSGLATEAFF.

CDR3 in DNA: TGTGCCAGCAGCTTGGGACTAGCGGAGAGTTACGAGCAGTACTTC. This translates into CASSLGLAESYEQYF. This rearrangement joins TRBV5-5 to TRBJ2-7, with 9 bases fitting TRBD2. This CDR3 region has 15 residues. The germline gives CDR1 SGHKS, CDR2 YYEKEE (reference sequence). Trimming removed 0 bases from V and 4 bases from J; junction bases left unmatched: 5.

V usage is TRBV19 and J usage is TRBJ2-3, with TRBD2 identical over 11 bases. Germline-derived CDR1 and CDR2 are LNHDA and SQIVND (reference sequence). V was pared by 4 bases and J by 5 bases, with 11 bases of the junction left unmatched. The CDR3 extends over 17 amino acids. DNA for the CDR3: TGTGCCAGTAGTAAAGGGTCACTAGCGGGAGTAGTAGATACGCAGTATTTT. This codes for CASSKGSLAGVVDTQYF.

The CDR3 nucleotides are TGCGCCAGCAGCTTCGGGACAGGGACTCGCGAGCAGTACTTC. Encoded protein: CASSFGTGTREQYF. The chain carries TRBV5-1 and TRBJ2-7, with TRBD1 matching over 9 bases. The length of the CDR3 is 14 residues. Per germline, CDR1 SGHRS and CDR2 YFSETQ. With 2 bases clipped from V and 6 bases from J, the junction kept 6 bases outside the gene matches.